This T cell receptor (beta chain) was identified during a study of cytomegalovirus exposure and HLA in healthy donors. Study-wide results and caveats: In the analysis, some V segments, TRBV6-2 and TRBV6-3 included, were excluded as indistinguishable. In vitro data verified a few CMV-associated chains as specific for CMV antigens. Among TCR sequences, most were rare, though some public TCRs appeared in many donors.

A word on this clone: Its antigen remains unidentified.

Each of the donors was a healthy bone marrow donor. The CDR3 has 14 residues. V gave up 5 bases and J gave up 2 bases; unmatched junction bases: 6. Germline CDR1 and CDR2: SGHTA and FQGTGA. The PCR made use of 60 Vbeta and 13 Jbeta primers. Measured with immunoSEQ multiplex PCR; TCRdb has only the in-frame clones, and not every one. The sample has around 120,000 clones; around 81% are singletons. The sequence was obtained from a woman aged 30 to 39 in good health and CMV-seronegative. The sequencing input was PBMCs. J is TRBJ2-7 and V is TRBV7-3, with 7 bases identical to TRBD2. CDR3: CASSPGGPTYEQYF. CDR3 DNA sequence: TGTGCCAGCAGCCCGGGGGGACCCACCTACGAGCAGTACTTC.